A few counts support the clone carrying this TCR beta chain. The antigen remains unidentified. This entry belongs to a study of regulatory T cells in long-lasting Graves disease. The time point is: newly diagnosed GD, antithyroid drugs for less than 3 months. PBMCs were the source of the RNA used for TCR sequencing. Study results and limitations: Possibly, accuracy suffered from the small sample size. Whereas new patients shared roughly 910 public clonotypes, persistent patients shared more, at about 2,500.

CDR3 regions were amplified by Arm-PCR using iRepertoire HTBI primers to build TCR beta libraries. Using its own MiXCR run on the multiplex PCR reads, TCRdb lists one record per CDR3 protein. The data show a few hundred thousand distinct CDR3 sequences, about 16% seen once. These data were also filed under a second study, of T cells in Graves' hyperthyroidism and ophthalmopathy.

The sequence was obtained from a woman younger than 35 with Graves disease. The input for sequencing was peripheral blood mononuclear cells (PBMCs), taken at new diagnosis, from a patient treated with antithyroid drugs.

The CDR3 DNA reads TGCGCCAGCAGCTTGGTTAGGGCCAGCTCCTACGAGCAGTACTTC. The encoded protein is CASSLVRASSYEQYF. The chain couples TRBV5-1 to TRBJ2-7; D ambiguous. CDR1 SGHRS and CDR2 YFSETQ come from the germline V gene. CDR3 size: 15 residues. V shed 0 bases and J shed 0 bases, with 10 bases lying between them.